The 26 T cell receptor beta chains given below trace back to one sample, sequenced in a study of T cell repertoires in cytomegalovirus infection. A single record per CDR3 protein comes from TCRdb applying MiXCR to the reads. The table has hundreds of thousands of distinct CDR3 sequences, about 17% seen once. The sample taken for sequencing was PBMCs. The source is a human donor in good health (CMV status not recorded). Some clones in this sample may be carry-over from other donors' samples.

In its sample, this clonotype was seen a few times. V gene TRBV5-6 combines with J gene TRBJ1-2; maybe TRBD1 (5 bases). The CDR3 spans 15 residues. The V end was cut by 5 bases, the J end by 7 bases, with 21 bases between. Germline CDR1 reads SGHDT; CDR2 reads YYEEEE. CDR3 loop: CASRVTLRGDVGYTF. The CDR3 region has the DNA TGTGCCAGCAGGGTCACCTTGAGGGGCGACGTTGGCTACACCTTC.

The chain recombines TRBV4-2 with TRBJ1-2; possible D gene TRBD1, 6 bases. Per the germline V gene, CDR1 is LGHNA and CDR2 is YNFKEQ. The CDR3 has 16 residues. The V and J ends lost 0 bases and 2 bases respectively, with 13 bases between them. Here the CDR3 reads CASSQENRVGNYGYTF. In DNA, the CDR3 is TGTGCCAGCAGCCAAGAAAACAGGGTAGGGAACTATGGCTACACCTTC.

The chain combines TRBV19 with TRBJ2-5; D not certain. This CDR3 has 13 residues. CDR1 and CDR2 from the germline V gene are LNHDA and SQIVND (reference sequence). V gave up 3 bases and J gave up 7 bases, with 12 bases separating them. DNA for the CDR3: TGTGCCAGTAGTATTACCGGGTTGGGGACCCAGTACTTC. Protein: CASSITGLGTQYF.

The table lists this clonotype with many counts. The V gene is TRBV20-1, the J gene TRBJ2-1; TRBD2 matches 12 bases. The CDR3 contains 16 residues. The V gene end was trimmed by 6 bases and the J gene end by 4 bases; junction bases not matched to a gene: 10. Germline V gene sequence: CDR1 DFQATT, CDR2 SNEGSKA (reference sequence). CDR3 bases: TGCAGTGCAAAGACTAGCGGGGGCCGTAGATACAATGAGCAGTTCTTC. Amino acids: CSAKTSGGRRYNEQFF.

A few counts support this clonotype. V gene TRBV2 combines with J gene TRBJ2-7, with D maybe TRBD2 (5 bases). Trimming cost V 6 bases and J 0 bases, with 12 bases left between them. Germline CDR1 SNHLY, CDR2 FYNNEI. This CDR3 is 14 amino acids long. The CDR3 is CASRDRGISYEQYF. CDR3 bases: TGTGCCAGCAGGGATCGAGGGATCTCCTACGAGCAGTACTTC.

This clonotype has a handful of counts. This chain links TRBV6-4 with TRBJ2-1; 9 bases map to TRBD2. The J segment lost 7 bases and the V segment lost 3 bases, leaving 10 bases of the junction unmatched. This CDR3 is built from 16 residues. Germline assignment: CDR1 MRHNA and CDR2 SNTAGT. CDR3 nucleotide sequence: TGTGCCAGCAGTGATGTATCTAGCGGGGTGGGAAATGAGCAGTTCTTC. It encodes CASSDVSSGVGNEQFF.

This clonotype was seen a few times. The V gene is TRBV15, the J gene TRBJ2-2, with TRBD2 matching over 10 bases. The length of the CDR3 is 15 residues. CDR1 is LNHNV and CDR2 is YYDKDF in the germline V gene (reference sequence). After removal of 1 base from V and 6 bases from J, the junction contained 2 bases not matched to a gene. CDR3 protein: CATSRVLAGAGELFF. As DNA, the CDR3 is TGTGCCACCAGCAGAGTTCTAGCGGGAGCCGGGGAGCTGTTTTTT.

This clonotype was observed many times. The gene calls are TRBV7-2 and TRBJ1-4; D is undetermined. The V end lost 2 bases, the J end lost 0 bases, and 7 bases lay between the germline ends. CDR1 and CDR2 from the germline V gene are SGHTA and FQGNSA. The CDR3 consists of 15 residues. CDR3 in DNA: TGTGCCAGCAGCTTAAATACGGCAACTAATGAAAAACTGTTTTTT. This translates into CASSLNTATNEKLFF.

The chain uses TRBV7-2 and TRBJ1-1; D gene ambiguous. V was cut by 5 bases and J by 1 base, with 8 bases left in between. The CDR3 has 13 amino acids. Germline-derived CDR1 and CDR2 are SGHTA and FQGNSA. The CDR3 sequence is CASSPDANTEAFF. The CDR3 bases are TGTGCCAGCAGCCCAGATGCGAACACTGAAGCTTTCTTT. Looking up the rest from reference TRBV7-2 and TRBJ1-1 gives the full variable domain: GAGVSQSPSNKVTEKGKDVELRCDPISGHTALYWYRQSLGQGLEFLIYFQGNSAPDKSGLPSDRFSAERTGGSVSTLTIQRTQQEDSAVYLCASSPDANTEAFFGQGTRLTVV.

This clonotype came up many times. V and J are TRBV7-9 and TRBJ2-1, with a weak D call TRBD2 (7 bases). V lost 7 bases and J 8 bases, leaving 27 bases between the germline ends. The CDR3 is 17 amino acids. The germline V gene has CDR1 SEHNR and CDR2 FQNEAQ (reference sequence). The CDR3 nucleotides read TGTGCCAGCAAGGGTTGGGGGGGCGCGTTCTCCGGGGATGAGCAGTTCTTC. Translating it yields CASKGWGGAFSGDEQFF. Full variable domain (remainder filled in from reference TRBV7-9 and TRBJ2-1): DTGVSQNPRHKITKRGQNVTFRCDPISEHNRLYWYRQTLGQGPEFLTYFQNEAQLEKSRLLSDRFSAERPKGSFSTLEIQRTEQGDSAMYLCASKGWGGAFSGDEQFFGPGTRLTVL.

CDR3 loop: CSARALGTARQPQHF. DNA for the CDR3: TGCAGTGCTAGAGCCTTAGGGACAGCTAGGCAGCCCCAGCATTTT. This sequence joins TRBV20-1 and TRBJ1-5; the match to TRBD1 covers 7 bases. Germline CDR1 and CDR2: DFQATT and SNEGSKA (reference sequence). The CDR3 consists of 15 residues. The J segment lost 7 bases and the V segment lost 1 base, leaving 10 bases of the junction unmatched.

This clonotype was observed a handful of times. The chain couples TRBV19 to TRBJ1-1, with TRBD1 as a possible D gene (5 bases). Germline values: CDR1 LNHDA, CDR2 SQIVND (reference sequence). The CDR3 spans 14 residues. The V and J ends lost 7 bases and 7 bases respectively, with 19 bases between them. CDR3 region: CASITSGTWVEAFF. Written as DNA, the CDR3 is TGTGCCAGTATTACATCCGGGACGTGGGTTGAAGCTTTCTTT.

This clonotype was observed a handful of times. The rearrangement joins TRBV10-3 to TRBJ2-3; D is possibly TRBD1 (6 bases). Per germline, CDR1 ENHRY and CDR2 SYGVKD. The CDR3 has 14 amino acids. V lost 4 bases and J 2 bases, leaving 10 bases between the germline ends. The chain's CDR3 is CAISVQGNTDTQYF. The CDR3 coding sequence is TGTGCCATCAGTGTACAGGGAAACACAGATACGCAGTATTTT.

The chain is built from TRBV14 and TRBJ1-1, with 7 nucleotides matching TRBD1. CDR1 is SGHDN, CDR2 FVKESK, per germline. The CDR3 runs 16 residues. V was pared by 4 bases and J by 1 base, with 9 bases of the junction left unmatched. The CDR3 bases are TGTGCCAGCAGCCTTTTGACAGGGATGAGGAACACTGAAGCTTTCTTT. Encoded protein: CASSLLTGMRNTEAFF.

There are a few counts of this clonotype. V usage is TRBV2 and J usage is TRBJ2-7; 8 bases match TRBD1. The CDR3 contains 14 residues. The junction had 5 bases not matched to a gene; V was cut back by 3 bases and J by 4 bases. The V gene's germline CDR1 is SNHLY and CDR2 FYNNEI. In DNA, the CDR3 is TGTGCCAGCAGTGAGGCCAGGGGGCTGTACGAGCAGTACTTC. Translated: CASSEARGLYEQYF.

This clonotype has only a few counts. This chain joins TRBV13 and TRBJ1-6, with no clear D. This CDR3 has 14 residues. V shed 3 bases and J shed 5 bases, with 8 bases lying between them. Germline lookup yields CDR1 PRHDT and CDR2 FYEKMQ (reference sequence). CDR3 sequence (DNA): TGTGCCAGCAGCTTGGCTCCGAATAATTCACCCCTCCACTTT. Its protein product is CASSLAPNNSPLHF.

This clonotype was found once. A much larger clone lies a single base off, so this may be a read error. The rearrangement links TRBV20-1 to TRBJ2-5; 9 bases map to TRBD2. Germline V gene lookup returns CDR1 DFQATT and CDR2 SNEGSKA (reference sequence). This CDR3 contains 14 residues. The CDR3 DNA reads TGCAGAGCTAGTCTGGGACTAGCCCAAGAGACCCAGTACTTC. Translated, it gives CRASLGLAQETQYF.

The table lists this clonotype with many counts. The chain joins TRBV12-3 or TRBV12-4 to TRBJ1-5; D uncertain. CDR3 length: 14 residues. V was cut by 5 bases and J by 0 bases, with 8 bases left in between. Written as DNA, the CDR3 is TGTGCCAGCAGTGCCTTATATAGCAATCAGCCCCAGCATTTT. This translates into CASSALYSNQPQHF.

This clonotype occurred a few times. The gene calls are TRBV25-1 and TRBJ2-3, with D possibly TRBD1 on 5 matching bases. CDR3 length: 14 amino acids. Deletions cut 3 bases from V and 6 bases from J, with 13 bases between. Germline lookup yields CDR1 MGHDK and CDR2 SYGVNS. The DNA for the CDR3 is TGTGCCAGCAGTGACTTTAGGGGTACGGATACGCAGTATTTT. Translated: CASSDFRGTDTQYF.

This clonotype was found many times. The rearrangement uses TRBV11-2 and TRBJ1-2; no clear D. Germline V lookup: CDR1 SGHAT, CDR2 FQNNGV. The CDR3 length is 15 residues. V was shortened by 6 bases and J by 0 bases, with 14 bases between the two germline ends. CDR3 nucleotide sequence: TGTGCCAGCAGGGGAGCTCCCCCAGCTAACTATGGCTACACCTTC. Translation: CASRGAPPANYGYTF.

The J gene is TRBJ2-7, the V gene TRBV28; TRBD1 matches 10 bases. The ends lost 6 bases at V and 6 bases at J; junction bases unmatched: 8. CDR3 size: 14 residues. Germline V gene sequence: CDR1 MDHEN, CDR2 SYDVKM. CDR3: CASSQTGGVAEQYF. CDR3 coding DNA: TGTGCCAGCAGCCAGACAGGGGGCGTCGCCGAGCAGTACTTC.

This clonotype was seen a handful of times. The chain joins TRBV12-3 or TRBV12-4 to TRBJ2-7, with 7 bases fitting TRBD2. CDR3 size: 15 residues. The V and J ends lost 5 bases and 5 bases, in that order; junction bases with no gene match: 12. The CDR3 nucleotides read TGTGCCAGCAGTCGCGCTGGGAGCGGGGTCAACGAGCAGTACTTC. Its protein is CASSRAGSGVNEQYF.

This clonotype came up many times. The chain combines TRBV7-2 with TRBJ2-2; TRBD1 matches 9 bases. This CDR3 contains 15 residues. The germline V gene has CDR1 SGHTA and CDR2 FQGNSA. Trimming took 6 bases from V and 0 from J; bases not matched to a gene: 2. The CDR3 bases are TGTGCCAGCAGTGGGGACAGGGCGAACACCGGGGAGCTGTTTTTT. It encodes CASSGDRANTGELFF.

J is TRBJ1-2 and V is TRBV10-3, with D possibly being TRBD1 (5 bases). V lost 4 bases and J 2 bases, leaving 11 bases between the germline ends. CDR3 size: 14 residues. The germline V gene encodes CDR1 ENHRY and CDR2 SYGVKD. The CDR3 DNA is TGTGCCATCAGTGTAGGGCAGGGAAACTATGGCTACACCTTC. Amino acid sequence: CAISVGQGNYGYTF.

The chain is built from TRBV7-2 and TRBJ2-7; D possibly uses TRBD1 or TRBD2 (6 bases each). Trimming took 3 bases from V and 0 from J, leaving 15 bases between them. This CDR3 is 16 amino acids long. The germline CDR1 and CDR2 sequences are SGHTA and FQGNSA. The CDR3, as DNA: TGTGCCAGCAGCTTGAACGCCGGGGGCGGCTCCTACGAGCAGTACTTC. Its protein product is CASSLNAGGGSYEQYF.

There are many counts of this clonotype. The chain couples TRBV20-1 to TRBJ1-5, with 7 bases matching TRBD1. The V gene's germline CDR1 is DFQATT and CDR2 SNEGSKA (reference sequence). The length of the CDR3 is 14 residues. V lost 6 bases to trimming and J lost 3 bases; unmatched junction nucleotides: 8. The CDR3 sequence is CSAPTGFANQPQHF. In nucleotides, the CDR3 is TGCAGTGCGCCGACAGGGTTCGCCAATCAGCCCCAGCATTTT.